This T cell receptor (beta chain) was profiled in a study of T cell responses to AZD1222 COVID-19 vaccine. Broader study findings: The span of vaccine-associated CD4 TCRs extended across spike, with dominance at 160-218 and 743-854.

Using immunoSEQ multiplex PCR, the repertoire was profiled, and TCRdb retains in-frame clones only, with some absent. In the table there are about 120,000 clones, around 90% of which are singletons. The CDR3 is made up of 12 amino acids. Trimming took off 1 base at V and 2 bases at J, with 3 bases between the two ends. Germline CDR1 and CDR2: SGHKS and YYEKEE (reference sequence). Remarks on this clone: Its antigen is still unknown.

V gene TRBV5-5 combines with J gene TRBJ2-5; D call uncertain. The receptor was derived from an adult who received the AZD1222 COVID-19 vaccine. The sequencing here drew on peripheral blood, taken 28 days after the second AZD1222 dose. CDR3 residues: CASSLLQETQYF. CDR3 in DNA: TGTGCCAGCAGCTTGCTACAAGAGACCCAGTACTTC.